The sample holds one count of the clone carrying this T cell receptor beta chain. The data belong to a study of blood T cell repertoires in COVID-19. Here immunoSEQ multiplex PCR was the method, and the copy in TCRdb shows in-frame clones only, minus some. This repertoire shows approximately 310,000 clones, 70% to 90% found once; its top ten account for under 2.5%. Trimming took 10 bases from V and 3 from J; bases not matched to a gene: 4. The CDR3 is 12 residues long. CDR1 is MNHEY and CDR2 is SVGAGI in the germline V gene. This chain uses TRBV6-5 with TRBJ2-3, with 7 nucleotides matching TRBD2. This TCR came from a man aged 25 to 45 who had recovered from COVID-19. The specimen was PBMCs or T cells enriched from blood (not recorded which). The CDR3 loop is CAISGGTDTQYF. The CDR3 region has the DNA TGTGCCATCTCGGGGGGAACAGATACGCAGTATTTT.